The clone carrying this T cell receptor beta chain was detected only once. The target antigen is unknown. This sample's RNA came from whole unsorted tissue. This non-tumor lung sample came from over 3 cm beyond the tumor edge. Donors were chemotherapy-naive, newly diagnosed lung cancer surgical patients in China, August–late 2014. A modified ARM-PCR protocol with three rounds of nested PCR amplified TCRbeta. TCRdb processed the multiplex PCR reads anew with MiXCR; each CDR3 protein has one entry. The table has tens of thousands of distinct CDR3 sequences, roughly 62% seen once. The source of the sample is a study of tumor and adjacent non-tumor tissue in lung cancer. Across the whole study: The cohort had 12 to 13 adenocarcinoma, a couple of squamous cell and 1 small cell patients. Around 4.4 million productive TCRbeta reads were obtained per sample on average. General observations from the study: In normal lung, the top 100 clones were significantly more dominant than in tumor.

V lost 4 bases and J 8 bases, leaving 14 bases between the germline ends. The CDR3 loop spans 13 amino acids. Per germline, CDR1 MNHNS and CDR2 SASEGT. The TCR comes from a middle-aged woman with non-small cell lung cancer. The gene calls are TRBV6-1 and TRBJ1-2; no clear D gene. The sample was distant non-tumor lung tissue. Here the CDR3 DNA reads TGTGCCAGCAGTGTAGAACCACGGGTCGGCTACACCTTC. This encodes CASSVEPRVGYTF.